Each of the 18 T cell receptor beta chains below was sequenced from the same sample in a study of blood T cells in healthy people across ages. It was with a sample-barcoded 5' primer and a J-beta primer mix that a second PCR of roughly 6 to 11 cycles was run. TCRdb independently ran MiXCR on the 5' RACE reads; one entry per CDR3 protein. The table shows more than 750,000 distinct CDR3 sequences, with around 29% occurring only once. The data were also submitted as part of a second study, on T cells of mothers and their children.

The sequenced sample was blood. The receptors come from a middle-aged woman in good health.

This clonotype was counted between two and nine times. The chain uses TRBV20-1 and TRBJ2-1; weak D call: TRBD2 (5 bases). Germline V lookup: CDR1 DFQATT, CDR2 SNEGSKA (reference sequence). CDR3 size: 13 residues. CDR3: CSGVSPSYNEQFF. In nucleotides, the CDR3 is TGCAGCGGGGTGAGTCCATCTTACAATGAGCAGTTCTTC.

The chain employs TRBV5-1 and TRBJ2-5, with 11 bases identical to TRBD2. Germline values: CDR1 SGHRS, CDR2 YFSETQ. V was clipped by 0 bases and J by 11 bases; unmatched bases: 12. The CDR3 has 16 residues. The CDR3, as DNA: TGCGCCAGCAGCTTGGACCTAGCGGGGGGCTACAATGAGCAGTACTTC. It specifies CASSLDLAGGYNEQYF.

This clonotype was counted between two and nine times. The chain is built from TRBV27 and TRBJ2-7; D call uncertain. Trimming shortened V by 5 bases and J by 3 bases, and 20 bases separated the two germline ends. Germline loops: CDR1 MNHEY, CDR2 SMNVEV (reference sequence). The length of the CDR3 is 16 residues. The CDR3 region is CASSPHGSENRYEQYF. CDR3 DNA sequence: TGTGCCAGCAGTCCCCACGGGTCGGAAAATCGCTACGAGCAGTACTTC.

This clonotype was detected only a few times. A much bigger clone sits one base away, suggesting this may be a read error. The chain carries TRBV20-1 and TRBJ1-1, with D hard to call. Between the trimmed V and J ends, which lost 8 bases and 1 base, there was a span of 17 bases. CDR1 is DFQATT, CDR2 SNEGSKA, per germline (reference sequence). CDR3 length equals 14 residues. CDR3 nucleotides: TGCAGTCTCTTTCGACGGTTAAGGAACACTGAAGCTTTCTTT. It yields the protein CSLFRRLRNTEAFF.

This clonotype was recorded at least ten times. CDR3 residues: CASSRTQGQETQYF. The CDR3 DNA reads as TGCGCCAGCAGCCGGACCCAGGGCCAAGAGACCCAGTACTTC. The genes are TRBV5-1 and TRBJ2-5, with D tentatively TRBD1 (5 bases). The V gene's germline CDR1 is SGHRS and CDR2 YFSETQ. The V end was cut by 4 bases, the J end by 1 base, with 11 bases between. The CDR3 spans 14 residues.

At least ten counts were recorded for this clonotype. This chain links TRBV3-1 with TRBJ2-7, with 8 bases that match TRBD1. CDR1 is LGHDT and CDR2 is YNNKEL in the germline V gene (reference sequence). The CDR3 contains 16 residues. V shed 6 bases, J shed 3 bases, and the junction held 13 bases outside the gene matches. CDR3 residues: CASSPKNDRGSYEQYF. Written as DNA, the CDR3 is TGTGCCAGCAGTCCCAAGAACGACAGGGGAAGCTACGAGCAGTACTTC.

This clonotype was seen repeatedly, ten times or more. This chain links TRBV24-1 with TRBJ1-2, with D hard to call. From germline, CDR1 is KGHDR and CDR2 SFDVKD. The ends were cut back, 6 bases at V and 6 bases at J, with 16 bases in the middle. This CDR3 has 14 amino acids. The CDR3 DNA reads TGTGCCACCAGTCGTGGTAGTCAGAAAGATGGCTACACCTTC. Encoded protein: CATSRGSQKDGYTF.

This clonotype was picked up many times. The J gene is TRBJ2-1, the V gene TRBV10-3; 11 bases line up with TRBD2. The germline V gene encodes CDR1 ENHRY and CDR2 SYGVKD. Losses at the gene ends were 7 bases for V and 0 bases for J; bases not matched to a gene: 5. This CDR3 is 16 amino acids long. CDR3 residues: CAIMPTSGVSYNEQFF. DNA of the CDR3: TGTGCCATCATGCCGACTAGCGGGGTCTCCTACAATGAGCAGTTCTTC.

The CDR3, as DNA: TGCGCCAGCAGCTTGGGAGGTTCGGAAAGGGAAGGCTACACCTTC. It specifies CASSLGGSEREGYTF. This chain connects TRBV5-1 to TRBJ1-2; D not resolved. Germline V gene lookup returns CDR1 SGHRS and CDR2 YFSETQ. CDR3 length: 15 residues. Trimming shortened V by 0 bases and J by 8 bases, and 17 bases separated the two germline ends.

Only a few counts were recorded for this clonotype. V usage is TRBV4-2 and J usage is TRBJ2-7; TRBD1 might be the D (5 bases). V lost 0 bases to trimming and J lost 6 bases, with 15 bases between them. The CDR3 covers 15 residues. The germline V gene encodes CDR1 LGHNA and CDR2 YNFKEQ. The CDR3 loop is CASSQELGRVIEQYF. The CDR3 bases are TGTGCCAGCAGCCAAGAACTGGGCAGGGTAATCGAGCAGTACTTC.

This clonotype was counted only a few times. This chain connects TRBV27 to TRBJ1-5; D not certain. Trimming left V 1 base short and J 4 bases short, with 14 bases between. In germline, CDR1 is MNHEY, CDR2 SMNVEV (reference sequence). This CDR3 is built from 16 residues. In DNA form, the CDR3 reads TGTGCCAGCAGTTTATATAGTTCCACCGCTAATCAGCCCCAGCATTTT. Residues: CASSLYSSTANQPQHF.

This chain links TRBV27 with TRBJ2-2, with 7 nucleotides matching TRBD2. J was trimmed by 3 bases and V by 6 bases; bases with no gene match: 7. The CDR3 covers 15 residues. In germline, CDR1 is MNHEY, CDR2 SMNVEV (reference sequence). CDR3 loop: CASRTRGVYTGELFF. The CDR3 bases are TGTGCCAGCAGGACCCGGGGGGTTTACACCGGGGAGCTGTTTTTT.

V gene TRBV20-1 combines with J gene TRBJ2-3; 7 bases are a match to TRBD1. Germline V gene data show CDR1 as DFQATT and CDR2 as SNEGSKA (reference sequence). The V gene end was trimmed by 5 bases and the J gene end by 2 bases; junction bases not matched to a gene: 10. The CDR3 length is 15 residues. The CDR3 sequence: CSAEPRQGYTDTQYF. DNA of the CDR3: TGCAGTGCTGAGCCCCGACAGGGCTACACAGATACGCAGTATTTT.

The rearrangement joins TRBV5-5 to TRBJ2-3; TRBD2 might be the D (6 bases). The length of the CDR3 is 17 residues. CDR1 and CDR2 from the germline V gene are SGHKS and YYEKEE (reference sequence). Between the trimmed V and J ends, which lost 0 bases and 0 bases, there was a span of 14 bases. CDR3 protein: CASSLALSGRSTDTQYF. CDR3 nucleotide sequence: TGTGCCAGCAGCTTGGCATTGTCTGGGAGGAGCACAGATACGCAGTATTTT.

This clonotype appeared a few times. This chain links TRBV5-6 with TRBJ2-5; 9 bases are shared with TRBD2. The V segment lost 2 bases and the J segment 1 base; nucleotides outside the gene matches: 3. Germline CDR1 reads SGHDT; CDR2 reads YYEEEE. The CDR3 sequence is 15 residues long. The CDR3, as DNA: TGTGCCAGCAGCTTCCTAGCGGGAATCCAAGAGACCCAGTACTTC. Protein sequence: CASSFLAGIQETQYF.

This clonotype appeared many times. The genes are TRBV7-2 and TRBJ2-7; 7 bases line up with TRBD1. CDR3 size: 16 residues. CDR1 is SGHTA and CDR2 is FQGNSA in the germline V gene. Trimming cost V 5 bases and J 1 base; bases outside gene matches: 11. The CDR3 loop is CASSLQSGTESYEQYF. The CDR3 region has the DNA TGTGCCAGCAGCCTACAGTCGGGGACAGAATCCTACGAGCAGTACTTC.

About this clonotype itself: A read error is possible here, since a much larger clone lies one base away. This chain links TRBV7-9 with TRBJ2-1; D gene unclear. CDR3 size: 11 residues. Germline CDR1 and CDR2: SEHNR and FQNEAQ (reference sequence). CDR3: CAGSIQDMQFF. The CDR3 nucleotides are TGTGCCGGCAGCATACAAGATATGCAGTTCTTC.

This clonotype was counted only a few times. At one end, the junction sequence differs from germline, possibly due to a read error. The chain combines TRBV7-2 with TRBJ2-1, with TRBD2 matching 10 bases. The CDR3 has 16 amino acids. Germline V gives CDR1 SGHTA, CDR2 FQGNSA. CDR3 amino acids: CACSLAGGKASIEQFF. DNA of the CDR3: TGTGCCTGCAGCTTAGCGGGGGGCAAGGCATCGATTGAGCAGTTCTTC.